This TCR beta chain was sequenced in a study of PD-1 blockade in classical Hodgkin lymphoma. Sequencing used immunoSEQ multiplex PCR; TCRdb keeps in-frame clones, though not all of them. This repertoire shows some 26,000 clones, roughly 84% found once; its top ten account for under 2%. Germline V gene sequence: CDR1 SGHTA, CDR2 FQGNSA. CDR3 length: 15 residues. Trimming removed 2 bases at V and 7 bases at J, with 15 bases between. Patients all relapsed after autologous stem cell transplantation, and there was variation in brentuximab vedotin exposure. Negative selection with magnetic separation was used to purify CD4+ T cells from thawed PBMCs.

The chain has TRBV7-2 and TRBJ1-5; D possibly corresponds to TRBD1 (6 bases). The clonotype comes from a human donor with classical Hodgkin lymphoma. The starting material was CD4+ T cells from blood, obtained at baseline. DNA for the CDR3: TGTGCCAGCAGCTTAACGGGACATGTAGCCCAGCCCCAGCATTTT. The encoded protein is CASSLTGHVAQPQHF.